The 31 T cell receptor beta chains presented below share a single source sample, sequenced in a study of cytotoxic CD8 clonotypes in ibrutinib-treated CLL. Assay: immunoSEQ multiplex PCR; the TCRdb copy retains only in-frame clones and omits some. Of about 130,000 clones in the sample, about 80% were seen once. The specimen comprised PBMCs, sampled after 12 months of ibrutinib treatment. These receptor sequences come from a human donor with chronic lymphocytic leukemia.

In its sample, this clone was seen a few times. The chain recombines TRBV30 with TRBJ2-7; 8 nucleotides align to TRBD2. CDR3 size: 13 residues. Germline V CDR1 and CDR2: GTSNPN, SVGIG (reference sequence). After removal of 5 bases from V and 3 bases from J, the junction contained 6 bases not matched to a gene. CDR3 nucleotide sequence: TGTGCCTGGGGAGGACTAGCCAACTACGAGCAGTACTTC. It specifies CAWGGLANYEQYF.

There are a few counts of this clone. The V gene is TRBV6-1, the J gene TRBJ2-1; no firm D call. The germline gives CDR1 MNHNS, CDR2 SASEGT. Deletions cut 6 bases from V and 0 bases from J, with 12 bases between. This CDR3 has 15 amino acids. CDR3 bases: TGTGCCAGCAGCGATGACCACAGCTCCTACAATGAGCAGTTCTTC. Translation gives CASSDDHSSYNEQFF.

V usage is TRBV10-2 and J usage is TRBJ2-1, with a tentative D call TRBD2 (6 bases). CDR1 is WSHSY and CDR2 is SAAADI in the germline V gene. With 6 bases removed from V and 5 bases from J, the gap between germline ends came to 11 bases. The length of the CDR3 is 13 residues. The DNA of the CDR3 is TGCGCCAGCAGGGAGGGAGTTCACAATGAGCAGTTCTTC. Translated: CASREGVHNEQFF.

The chain couples TRBV4-2 to TRBJ2-1; D may be TRBD1 or TRBD2 (5 bases each). The germline CDR1 and CDR2 sequences are LGHNA and YNFKEQ. The CDR3 has 16 amino acids. V dropped 0 bases and J dropped 4 bases, with 13 bases sitting between them. The CDR3 loop is CASSQDSGATYNEQFF. The CDR3 nucleotides are TGTGCCAGCAGCCAAGATTCCGGGGCCACTTACAATGAGCAGTTCTTC.

This chain links TRBV13 with TRBJ2-7; TRBD2 is a possible D gene (6 bases). Trimming took 6 bases from V and 2 from J, leaving 14 bases between them. The CDR3 runs 14 residues. Germline CDR1 is PRHDT and CDR2 is FYEKMQ (reference sequence). The CDR3 sequence: CASSSGTGAYEQYF. The DNA of the CDR3 is TGTGCCAGCAGTTCCGGGACGGGAGCCTACGAGCAGTACTTC.

The V and J genes are TRBV15 and TRBJ1-3, with D unresolved. Germline V CDR1 and CDR2: LNHNV, YYDKDF (reference sequence). V was clipped by 1 base and J by 0 bases, with 13 bases between them. There are 17 residues in the CDR3. The CDR3 reads CATSRGRSWISGNTIYF. The DNA of the CDR3 is TGTGCCACCAGCAGAGGGAGGTCCTGGATCTCTGGAAACACCATATATTTT.

The chain carries TRBV6-1 and TRBJ2-7, with 8 positions matching TRBD2. This CDR3 comprises 15 residues. Germline loops: CDR1 MNHNS, CDR2 SASEGT. Trimming cost V 6 bases and J 6 bases; bases outside gene matches: 13. Here the CDR3 reads CASSPSRAGGGEQYF. In DNA, the CDR3 is TGTGCCAGCAGCCCGAGCAGGGCGGGAGGAGGCGAGCAGTACTTC.

J is TRBJ2-6 and V is TRBV4-3; D might be TRBD2 (6 bases). The germline CDR1 and CDR2 sequences are LGHNA and YSLEER. This CDR3 is 14 amino acids long. Trimming removed 0 bases at V and 11 bases at J, with 11 bases between. The CDR3 is CASSQDFTSYVLTF. For the CDR3, the DNA is TGCGCCAGCAGCCAAGATTTCACTAGCTACGTCCTGACTTTC.

This clone came up once. This sequence joins TRBV5-5 and TRBJ1-1, with 7 bases aligning to TRBD1. The CDR3 runs to 14 residues. V lost 3 bases, J lost 4 bases, and 6 bases stayed unmatched. Germline CDR1 reads SGHKS; CDR2 reads YYEKEE (reference sequence). The CDR3 loop is CASSWKGAGTEAFF. The DNA of the CDR3 is TGTGCCAGCAGCTGGAAGGGGGCTGGCACTGAAGCTTTCTTT.

As DNA, the CDR3 is TGTGCCAGCAGTTTATCCCTGTCTCAGGGCGCAAGCTATGGCTACACCTTC. Protein: CASSLSLSQGASYGYTF. The genes are TRBV27 and TRBJ1-2; maybe TRBD1 (5 bases). Looked up from germline, CDR1 is MNHEY and CDR2 is SMNVEV (reference sequence). CDR3 size: 17 residues. V was pared by 0 bases and J by 4 bases, with 18 bases between.

The V gene is TRBV6-6, the J gene TRBJ1-2; 7 bases align to TRBD1. From germline, CDR1 is MNHNY and CDR2 SVGAGI (reference sequence). Trimming cost V 6 bases and J 6 bases; bases outside gene matches: 10. The CDR3 spans 14 residues. The CDR3 region has the DNA TGTGCCAGCAGACCCAGACAGGGTATGGATGGCTACACCTTC. Its translation is CASRPRQGMDGYTF.

The chain employs TRBV25-1 and TRBJ2-7; D may be TRBD1 (6 bases). Trimming took off 1 base at V and 2 bases at J, with 12 bases between the two ends. From germline, CDR1 is MGHDK and CDR2 SYGVNS. The CDR3 totals 15 residues. The CDR3 region has the DNA TGTGCCAGCAGTGAATCACAGGGAACACCCTACGAGCAGTACTTC. Translation: CASSESQGTPYEQYF.

V gene TRBV14 combines with J gene TRBJ1-3, with TRBD1 as a possible D gene (6 bases). Germline assignment: CDR1 SGHDN and CDR2 FVKESK. V was trimmed by 1 base and J by 4 bases, leaving 8 bases between them. This CDR3 comprises 14 residues. The CDR3 DNA is TGTGCCAGCAGCCAAGTGACAGGAGGAAACACCATATATTTT. Translating gives CASSQVTGGNTIYF. Using reference TRBV14 and TRBJ1-3 for the parts outside the CDR3, the full variable domain is EAGVTQFPSHSVIEKGQTVTLRCDPISGHDNLYWYRRVMGKEIKFLLHFVKESKQDESGMPNNRFLAERTGGTYSTLKVQPAELEDSGVYFCASSQVTGGNTIYFGEGSWLTVV.

This clone was recorded a few times. This chain connects TRBV27 to TRBJ1-2, with D maybe TRBD1 (5 bases). The V and J ends lost 10 bases and 0 bases respectively, with 15 bases between them. The germline V gene encodes CDR1 MNHEY and CDR2 SMNVEV (reference sequence). The CDR3 extends over 14 amino acids. CDR3: CATAGAGSNYGYTF. The DNA of the CDR3 is TGTGCCACCGCCGGGGCAGGTTCTAACTATGGCTACACCTTC.

This chain connects TRBV5-6 to TRBJ2-2, with 9 nucleotides matching TRBD2. The V gene end was trimmed by 4 bases and the J gene end by 6 bases; junction bases not matched to a gene: 7. There are 15 residues in the CDR3. Looked up from germline, CDR1 is SGHDT and CDR2 is YYEEEE. The CDR3 spells CASSGPGLAPGELFF. CDR3 nucleotides: TGTGCCAGCAGCGGACCGGGACTAGCTCCCGGGGAGCTGTTTTTT.

The chain employs TRBV6-1 and TRBJ2-5, with TRBD2 matching over 13 bases. J lost 4 bases, V lost 5 bases, and 4 bases had no gene match. Germline loops: CDR1 MNHNS, CDR2 SASEGT. CDR3 length: 15 amino acids. CDR3 nucleotide sequence: TGTGCCAGCAGTCAGGGACTAGCGGGAATAGAGACCCAGTACTTC. This gives the protein CASSQGLAGIETQYF.

This chain links TRBV6-6 with TRBJ2-5; TRBD1 aligns across 7 bases. The ends lost 6 bases at V and 1 base at J; junction bases unmatched: 2. Germline CDR1 is MNHNY and CDR2 is SVGAGI (reference sequence). The CDR3 consists of 13 residues. DNA for the CDR3: TGTGCCAGCAGGAGGACAGGCCAAGAGACCCAGTACTTC. Translating it yields CASRRTGQETQYF.

J is TRBJ2-1 and V is TRBV11-2; D possibly uses TRBD1 or TRBD2 (5 bases each). This CDR3 spans 12 amino acids. V was cut by 5 bases and J by 6 bases, with 8 bases left in between. Germline CDR1 reads SGHAT; CDR2 reads FQNNGV. CDR3 sequence (DNA): TGTGCCAGCAGCCCGGGACGCAATGAGCAGTTCTTC. Translation gives CASSPGRNEQFF.

The chain employs TRBV7-2 and TRBJ2-1, with unresolved D. Deletions cut 5 bases from V and 0 bases from J, with 11 bases between. Germline V gives CDR1 SGHTA, CDR2 FQGNSA. CDR3 length: 15 amino acids. CDR3 protein: CASSRALSSYNEQFF. For the CDR3, the DNA is TGTGCCAGCAGCCGTGCGTTGAGCTCCTACAATGAGCAGTTCTTC.

The chain carries TRBV28 and TRBJ2-7; the match to TRBD2 covers 9 bases. The germline V gene has CDR1 MDHEN and CDR2 SYDVKM. CDR3 length: 14 residues. J gave up 3 bases and V 3 bases, and 3 bases lay outside the gene matches. As DNA, the CDR3 is TGTGCCAGCAGTTTTAGCGGGAGCGGCTACGAGCAGTACTTC. It specifies CASSFSGSGYEQYF.

The chain couples TRBV2 to TRBJ1-4; no definite D call. The CDR3 extends over 13 amino acids. Trimming removed 3 bases from V and 4 bases from J, with 6 bases in between. CDR1 and CDR2 from the germline V gene are SNHLY and FYNNEI. The CDR3 DNA is TGTGCCAGCAGTGAGGCGGGTAATGAAAAACTGTTTTTT. As protein: CASSEAGNEKLFF.

The genes are TRBV28 and TRBJ1-1, with D unclear. CDR3 length: 11 residues. V was cut by 6 bases and J by 8 bases, with 10 bases left in between. Germline CDR1 MDHEN, CDR2 SYDVKM. The CDR3 loop reads CASRVRAEAFF. The CDR3 coding sequence is TGTGCCAGCAGGGTCCGGGCAGAAGCTTTCTTT.

This chain uses TRBV11-2 with TRBJ2-7; maybe TRBD1 (6 bases). V shed 6 bases and J shed 3 bases, with 18 bases lying between them. CDR3 size: 15 residues. Germline CDR1 reads SGHAT; CDR2 reads FQNNGV. The CDR3: CASSGWGRGHYEQYF. CDR3 in DNA: TGTGCCAGCAGTGGGTGGGGCAGGGGACACTACGAGCAGTACTTC.

This clone was seen a few times. This chain uses TRBV2 with TRBJ2-1; D perhaps matches TRBD2 (5 bases). The CDR3 totals 10 residues. Germline V gives CDR1 SNHLY, CDR2 FYNNEI. Trimming pared 7 bases from V and 12 bases from J, leaving 10 bases between. The chain's CDR3 is CASKGGGQFF. The CDR3 nucleotides are TGTGCCAGCAAAGGCGGAGGGCAGTTCTTC.

This rearrangement joins TRBV28 to TRBJ2-2; TRBD2 matches at 9 bases. The CDR3 has 16 amino acids. V gave up 7 bases and J gave up 5 bases; unmatched junction bases: 11. CDR1 is MDHEN, CDR2 SYDVKM, per germline. The CDR3 bases are TGTGCCAGCAAAATTAAGGCGGGAGGGCCGACCGGGGAGCTGTTTTTT. Its protein product is CASKIKAGGPTGELFF.

This clone was seen a handful of times. The chain is built from TRBV29-1 and TRBJ1-2; no firm D call. Germline values: CDR1 SQVTM, CDR2 ANQGSEA. This CDR3 spans 12 amino acids. CDR3 region: CSSAGPNYGYTF. In DNA, the CDR3 is TGCAGTTCTGCCGGTCCTAACTATGGCTACACCTTC.

The chain uses TRBV28 and TRBJ2-7; 7 nucleotides align to TRBD2. V dropped 6 bases and J dropped 0; count of bases not matched to a gene: 8. Germline assignment: CDR1 MDHEN and CDR2 SYDVKM. The CDR3 is made up of 15 amino acids. The CDR3 loop reads CASRSGGFSSYEQYF. CDR3 DNA: TGTGCCAGCAGGTCGGGGGGTTTTAGCTCCTACGAGCAGTACTTC.

The V and J genes are TRBV6-5 and TRBJ2-6; D may match TRBD1 or TRBD2 (5 bases each). The CDR3 consists of 16 residues. Trimming removed 2 bases from V and 4 bases from J, with 12 bases in between. The germline V gene has CDR1 MNHEY and CDR2 SVGAGI. For the CDR3, the DNA is TGTGCCAGCAGTTACGACTCAGGGACCGGGGCCAACGTCCTGACTTTC. It codes for CASSYDSGTGANVLTF.

This clone occurred a few times. The chain joins TRBV18 to TRBJ1-3, with D tentatively TRBD1 (5 bases). The germline V and J ends were trimmed by 2 bases and 0 bases, with 5 bases remaining between them. CDR3 length equals 14 residues. Germline V gene lookup returns CDR1 KGHSH and CDR2 LQKENI. The DNA of the CDR3 is TGTGCCAGCTCACCAGGGGCCTCTGGAAACACCATATATTTT. Amino acid sequence: CASSPGASGNTIYF.

This clone was seen only once. The genes are TRBV28 and TRBJ1-3, with TRBD1 matching over 7 bases. J lost 0 bases, V lost 6 bases, and 8 bases had no gene match. The length of the CDR3 is 16 residues. Germline CDR1 reads MDHEN; CDR2 reads SYDVKM. CDR3 region: CASRRQGGNSGNTIYF. The CDR3, as DNA: TGTGCCAGCAGGAGACAGGGCGGTAACTCTGGAAACACCATATATTTT.

CDR3 in DNA: TGCGCCAGCAGCCAAGTCCAGGGGAGGGAGACCCAGTACTTC. Its translation: CASSQVQGRETQYF. The J gene is TRBJ2-5, the V gene TRBV4-1; D possibly uses TRBD1 or TRBD2 (6 bases each). CDR3 length equals 14 residues. V lost 1 base, J lost 5 bases, and 11 bases lay in between. Germline CDR1 and CDR2: MGHRA and YSYEKL.